This T cell receptor (beta chain) was identified during a study of patients and donors after allogeneic stem cell transplantation. TCRdb redid the calling of the RT-PCR reads with MiXCR, one entry per CDR3 protein. The table records roughly 960,000 distinct CDR3 sequences, 15% to 20% of them present only once. The germline gives CDR1 SGHDN, CDR2 FVKESK. V gave up 5 bases and J gave up 2 bases, with 13 bases separating them. The CDR3 contains 15 residues. This clonotype showed up just a few times. The sequence came from a human donor who was either an allogeneic HSCT recipient or a stem cell or donor lymphocyte infusion donor (not recorded which). It is not recorded whose cells these are; they may come from a transplant donor. The rearrangement links TRBV14 to TRBJ2-1; possibly TRBD2 for D (7 bases). Specimen: blood, either unsorted or a sorted T cell fraction (not recorded which). CDR3 sequence (DNA): TGTGCCAGCAGCTCCTGGGGGGGGCCCTACAATGAGCAGTTCTTC. This codes for CASSSWGGPYNEQFF.